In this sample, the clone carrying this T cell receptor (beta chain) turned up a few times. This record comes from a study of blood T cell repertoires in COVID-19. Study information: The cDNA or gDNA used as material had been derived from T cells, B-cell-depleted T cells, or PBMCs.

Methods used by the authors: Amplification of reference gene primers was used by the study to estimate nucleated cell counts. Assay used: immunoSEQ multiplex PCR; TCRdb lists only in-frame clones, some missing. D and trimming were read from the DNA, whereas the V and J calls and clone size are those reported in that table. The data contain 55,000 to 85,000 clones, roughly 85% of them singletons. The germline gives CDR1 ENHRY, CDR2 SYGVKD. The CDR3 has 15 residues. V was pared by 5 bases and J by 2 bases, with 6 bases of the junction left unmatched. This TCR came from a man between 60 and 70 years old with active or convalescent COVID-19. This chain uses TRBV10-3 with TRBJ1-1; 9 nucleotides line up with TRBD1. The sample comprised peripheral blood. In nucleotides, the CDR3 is TGTGCCATCAGTACCCCGGGACAGGGAAACACTGAAGCTTTCTTT. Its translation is CAISTPGQGNTEAFF.